These T cell receptor beta chains were read from a single sample in a study of cytomegalovirus exposure and HLA in healthy donors. TCRdb's table, derived via immunoSEQ multiplex PCR, lists solely in-frame clones and lacks some. The table includes roughly 150,000 clones, approximately 79% detected once. Specimen: PBMCs. The receptor source for this set is a female donor in good health and CMV-seronegative. CDR3s include the opening cysteine and the closing phenylalanine or tryptophan. A D gene is named only where the DNA matches it firmly. A row's size may be missing; if present it is once, few, many or a size class.

TRBD2,TRBV7-2,-,TRBJ2-5,CASSFRTSGSRETQYF,TGTGCCAGCAGCTTCAGGACTAGCGGGAGCCGGGAGACCCAGTACTTC
-,TRBV10-2,-,TRBJ2-7,CASSEAPYEQYF,TGCGCCAGCAGTGAGGCGCCCTACGAGCAGTACTTC
TRBD2,TRBV4-1,-,TRBJ2-5,CASSQGAGGTQYF,TGCGCCAGCAGCCAAGGAGCGGGAGGGACCCAGTACTTC
TRBD2,TRBV6-5,-,TRBJ2-7,CASSYASGPYEQYF,TGTGCCAGCAGTTACGCTAGCGGCCCCTACGAGCAGTACTTC
-,TRBV10-2,-,TRBJ2-1,CASSVRDTLYEQFF,TGCGCCAGCAGCGTCCGGGACACCCTGTATGAGCAGTTCTTC
TRBD1,TRBV5-4,-,TRBJ2-3,CASSFTTGLNTQYF,TGTGCCAGCAGCTTTACGACAGGGCTGAATACGCAGTATTTT
-,TRBV7-2,-,TRBJ2-5,CASRKPTGSLWETQYF,TGTGCCAGCAGAAAGCCTACAGGGAGTTTATGGGAGACCCAGTACTTC
-,TRBV28,-,TRBJ1-1,CASSSQGYSTEAFF,TGTGCCAGCAGTTCACAGGGATACAGCACTGAAGCTTTCTTT
TRBD2,TRBV6-7,-,TRBJ2-7,CASRPQEGGPQQYF,TGTGCCAGCAGGCCCCAGGAGGGAGGGCCACAGCAGTACTTC
TRBD2,TRBV5-1,-,TRBJ2-7,CASSFLTSGSPYEQYF,TGCGCCAGCAGCTTCCTGACTAGCGGGAGCCCCTACGAGCAGTACTTC
TRBD1,TRBV5-1,many,TRBJ2-7,CASSNGQGYEQYF,TGCGCCAGCAGCAACGGACAGGGGTACGAGCAGTACTTC
TRBD1,TRBV28,-,TRBJ1-1,CASSSTGMNTEAFF,TGTGCCAGCAGTTCGACAGGGATGAACACTGAAGCTTTCTTT
TRBD1,TRBV13,-,TRBJ1-1,CASSLEDRGDTEAFF,TGTGCCAGCAGCTTAGAGGACAGGGGTGACACTGAAGCTTTCTTT
-,TRBV2,-,TRBJ2-7,CASSVTGTPSYEQYF,TGTGCCAGCAGTGTTACAGGGACACCCTCCTACGAGCAGTACTTC
-,TRBV19,-,TRBJ1-5,CASWGGDQPQHF,TGTGCCAGTTGGGGAGGCGATCAGCCCCAGCATTTT
TRBD2,TRBV19,-,TRBJ2-1,CASSILAGVVNEQFF,TGTGCCAGTAGTATACTCGCGGGAGTGGTCAATGAGCAGTTCTTC
TRBD2,TRBV5-6,-,TRBJ2-7,CASSPGAGSSTYEQYF,TGTGCCAGCAGCCCTGGAGCGGGGAGCTCCACCTACGAGCAGTACTTC
-,TRBV5-1,few,TRBJ2-3,CASSLYGSSSDTQYF,TGCGCCAGCAGCTTGTACGGGAGCTCCTCGGATACGCAGTATTTT
-,TRBV6-5,-,TRBJ1-1,CASSYIGDGGTEAFF,TGTGCCAGCAGTTACATCGGCGACGGGGGGACTGAAGCTTTCTTT
-,TRBV28,-,TRBJ2-7,CASSFGSYEQYF,TGTGCCAGCAGTTTTGGCAGTTACGAGCAGTACTTC
-,TRBV5-6,-,TRBJ1-5,CASSFGVNQPQHF,TGTGCCAGCAGCTTCGGAGTCAATCAGCCCCAGCATTTT
TRBD2,TRBV7-6,-,TRBJ2-7,CASSSRLAGDYEQYF,TGTGCCAGCAGCTCTCGACTAGCGGGAGACTACGAGCAGTACTTC
TRBD1,TRBV28,-,TRBJ1-1,CASSLDRVTEAFF,TGTGCCAGCAGTTTGGACAGGGTGACTGAAGCTTTCTTT
TRBD1,TRBV6-1,-,TRBJ1-2,CAITNRGRIDYGYTF,TGTGCCATCACGAACAGGGGGAGGATTGACTATGGCTACACCTTC
TRBD2,TRBV27,-,TRBJ2-2,CASSRSSGSIFSGELFF,TGTGCCAGCAGTAGGTCTAGCGGGAGTATCTTCTCCGGGGAGCTGTTTTTT
-,TRBV6-1,-,TRBJ1-4,CASSVTSEKLFF,TGTGCCAGCAGTGTGACTTCTGAAAAACTGTTTTTT
TRBD1,TRBV11-1,-,TRBJ1-1,CASSVDRASNTEAFF,TGTGCCAGCAGCGTAGACAGGGCTTCGAACACTGAAGCTTTCTTT
-,TRBV5-6,-,TRBJ1-1,CASSLVGQNTEAFF,TGTGCCAGCAGCTTGGTTGGCCAGAACACTGAAGCTTTCTTT
-,TRBV6-5,-,TRBJ2-7,CASSYSGGRSYEQYF,TGTGCCAGCAGTTACTCGGGGGGGCGGTCATACGAGCAGTACTTC
TRBD1,TRBV6-1,-,TRBJ1-2,CASSEGQGHGYGYTF,TGTGCCAGCAGTGAAGGACAGGGGCACGGCTATGGCTACACCTTC